This is a list of T cell receptor beta chains from one sample in a study of T cell responses to AZD1222 COVID-19 vaccine. The repertoire was sequenced with immunoSEQ multiplex PCR; TCRdb's copy has only in-frame clones and lacks some. This sample yields 90,000 to 150,000 clones, of which about nine tenths are seen a single time; about 5% belongs to the top ten. The specimen comprised peripheral blood, sampled on day 0 of AZD1222 vaccination. All receptors derive from an adult in good health. Both conserved end residues are part of each CDR3. A D gene is named only where the DNA matches it firmly. A clone size is listed for some rows: how often the clone was seen (once, few, many), or a class if it is expanded.

clone_size: NA; j_call: TRBJ2-1; d_call: TRBD2; v_call: TRBV28; cdr3_aa: CATNSGGGNEQFF; cdr3_nt: TGTGCCACCAATAGCGGGGGGGGCAATGAGCAGTTCTTC
clone_size: NA; j_call: TRBJ2-7; d_call: NA; v_call: TRBV10-2; cdr3_aa: CASSRVGSGAYEQYF; cdr3_nt: TGCGCCAGCAGTCGAGTGGGCTCCGGGGCCTACGAGCAGTACTTC
clone_size: NA; j_call: TRBJ1-4; d_call: NA; v_call: TRBV5-8; cdr3_aa: CASSLGDTRDEKLFF; cdr3_nt: TGTGCCAGCAGCTTGGGTGACACCAGGGATGAAAAACTGTTTTTT
clone_size: NA; j_call: TRBJ1-2; d_call: NA; v_call: TRBV19; cdr3_aa: CASRPGQSLNYGYTF; cdr3_nt: TGTGCCAGTAGACCCGGACAGTCCCTTAACTATGGCTACACCTTC
clone_size: NA; j_call: TRBJ1-2; d_call: NA; v_call: TRBV15; cdr3_aa: CATSRDTGYGYTF; cdr3_nt: TGTGCCACCAGCAGAGATACAGGCTATGGCTACACCTTC
clone_size: NA; j_call: TRBJ1-2; d_call: TRBD1; v_call: TRBV7-9; cdr3_aa: CASSRDSLLYGYTF; cdr3_nt: TGTGCCAGCAGCCGGGACAGTTTACTCTATGGCTACACCTTC
clone_size: NA; j_call: TRBJ2-5; d_call: NA; v_call: TRBV7-8; cdr3_aa: CASSPEPDRSQETQYF; cdr3_nt: TGTGCCAGCAGCCCAGAACCCGACAGGAGTCAAGAGACCCAGTACTTC
clone_size: NA; j_call: TRBJ2-7; d_call: TRBD1; v_call: TRBV4-1; cdr3_aa: CASSQDLRETGVREQYF; cdr3_nt: TGCGCCAGCAGCCAAGATCTCCGAGAGACAGGGGTGAGAGAGCAGTACTTC
clone_size: NA; j_call: TRBJ2-1; d_call: NA; v_call: TRBV7-2; cdr3_aa: CASSLVYGRLNEQFF; cdr3_nt: TGTGCCAGCAGCTTAGTCTACGGACGGCTCAATGAGCAGTTCTTC
clone_size: NA; j_call: TRBJ2-3; d_call: TRBD2; v_call: TRBV27; cdr3_aa: CASGALAGGQDTQYF; cdr3_nt: TGTGCCAGCGGGGCCCTAGCGGGGGGGCAAGATACGCAGTATTTT
clone_size: NA; j_call: TRBJ2-1; d_call: TRBD2; v_call: TRBV7-9; cdr3_aa: CASSLARGLVTHEQFF; cdr3_nt: TGTGCCAGCAGCTTAGCGAGGGGACTAGTTACTCATGAGCAGTTCTTC
clone_size: NA; j_call: TRBJ2-3; d_call: NA; v_call: TRBV27; cdr3_aa: CASSLSLGGGVQTQYF; cdr3_nt: TGTGCCAGCAGTTTATCGCTGGGGGGCGGGGTCCAGACGCAGTATTTT
clone_size: NA; j_call: TRBJ1-5; d_call: TRBD1; v_call: TRBV11-2; cdr3_aa: CASSADRGQPQHF; cdr3_nt: TGTGCCAGCAGCGCGGACAGGGGCCAGCCCCAGCATTTT
clone_size: NA; j_call: TRBJ2-2; d_call: TRBD1; v_call: TRBV19; cdr3_aa: CASSMGQGNTGELFF; cdr3_nt: TGTGCCAGTAGTATGGGACAGGGGAACACCGGGGAGCTGTTTTTT
clone_size: NA; j_call: TRBJ1-2; d_call: TRBD1; v_call: TRBV4-2; cdr3_aa: CASSQVSTGSVYGYTF; cdr3_nt: TGTGCCAGCAGCCAAGTTTCGACAGGGAGTGTCTATGGCTACACCTTC
clone_size: NA; j_call: TRBJ1-4; d_call: NA; v_call: TRBV14; cdr3_aa: CASSQDEQTNEKLFF; cdr3_nt: TGTGCCAGCAGCCAAGATGAGCAAACTAATGAAAAACTGTTTTTT
clone_size: NA; j_call: TRBJ1-6; d_call: NA; v_call: TRBV28; cdr3_aa: CASSSPSYNSPLHF; cdr3_nt: TGTGCCAGCAGTTCCCCATCCTATAATTCACCCCTCCACTTT
clone_size: NA; j_call: TRBJ1-1; d_call: NA; v_call: TRBV9; cdr3_aa: CASSVGGVVTEAFF; cdr3_nt: TGTGCCAGCAGCGTCGGGGGGGTGGTCACTGAAGCTTTCTTT
clone_size: NA; j_call: TRBJ1-1; d_call: NA; v_call: TRBV5-1; cdr3_aa: CASSLEGGAWTEAFF; cdr3_nt: TGCGCCAGCAGCTTGGAGGGGGGGGCTTGGACTGAAGCTTTCTTT
clone_size: NA; j_call: TRBJ1-1; d_call: NA; v_call: TRBV6-1; cdr3_aa: CASSDGSVNTEAFF; cdr3_nt: TGTGCCAGCAGTGACGGGTCCGTGAACACTGAAGCTTTCTTT
clone_size: NA; j_call: TRBJ1-1; d_call: NA; v_call: TRBV11-3; cdr3_aa: CASSLDGPGTEAFF; cdr3_nt: TGTGCCAGCAGCTTGGACGGACCGGGCACTGAAGCTTTCTTT
clone_size: NA; j_call: TRBJ2-5; d_call: TRBD1; v_call: TRBV7-2; cdr3_aa: CASSLGDRGLETQYF; cdr3_nt: TGTGCCAGCAGCTTAGGGGACAGGGGTCTAGAGACCCAGTACTTC
clone_size: NA; j_call: TRBJ2-1; d_call: NA; v_call: TRBV6-2/TRBV6-3; cdr3_aa: CASSYSPNEQFF; cdr3_nt: TGTGCCAGCAGTTACTCGCCCAATGAGCAGTTCTTC
clone_size: NA; j_call: TRBJ2-5; d_call: TRBD1; v_call: TRBV9; cdr3_aa: CASSVGDSQETQYF; cdr3_nt: TGTGCCAGCAGCGTAGGGGACAGCCAAGAGACCCAGTACTTC
clone_size: NA; j_call: TRBJ1-6; d_call: NA; v_call: TRBV4-3; cdr3_aa: CASSQEINSPLHF; cdr3_nt: TGCGCCAGCAGCCAAGAGATAAATTCACCCCTCCACTTT
clone_size: NA; j_call: TRBJ1-5; d_call: NA; v_call: TRBV4-1; cdr3_aa: CASSPTFGQGWGNQPQHF; cdr3_nt: TGCGCCAGCAGCCCGACGTTTGGGCAGGGCTGGGGAAATCAGCCCCAGCATTTT
clone_size: NA; j_call: TRBJ2-1; d_call: TRBD1; v_call: TRBV29-1; cdr3_aa: CSVQGARSYNEQFF; cdr3_nt: TGCAGCGTCCAGGGGGCTCGCTCCTACAATGAGCAGTTCTTC
clone_size: NA; j_call: TRBJ2-7; d_call: NA; v_call: TRBV4-3; cdr3_aa: CASSQEGFSYEQYF; cdr3_nt: TGCGCCAGCAGCCAAGAGGGGTTTTCCTACGAGCAGTACTTC
clone_size: NA; j_call: TRBJ1-1; d_call: TRBD1; v_call: TRBV5-6; cdr3_aa: CASSPWADRASTEAFF; cdr3_nt: TGTGCCAGCAGCCCTTGGGCGGACAGGGCAAGCACTGAAGCTTTCTTT
clone_size: NA; j_call: TRBJ1-5; d_call: NA; v_call: TRBV28; cdr3_aa: CASKGAINQPQHF; cdr3_nt: TGTGCCAGCAAAGGTGCAATCAATCAGCCCCAGCATTTT
clone_size: NA; j_call: TRBJ2-3; d_call: TRBD2; v_call: TRBV15; cdr3_aa: CATSRDRISGGSSTDTQYF; cdr3_nt: TGTGCCACCAGCAGAGATCGTATTAGCGGGGGTTCTAGCACAGATACGCAGTATTTT
clone_size: NA; j_call: TRBJ1-5; d_call: NA; v_call: TRBV10-3; cdr3_aa: CAISERRDDQPQHF; cdr3_nt: TGTGCCATCAGTGAGCGCAGGGATGATCAGCCCCAGCATTTT
clone_size: once; j_call: TRBJ1-1; d_call: TRBD1; v_call: TRBV18; cdr3_aa: CASSPMDRVGEAFF; cdr3_nt: TGTGCCAGCTCACCAATGGACAGGGTAGGGGAAGCTTTCTTT
clone_size: few; j_call: TRBJ2-7; d_call: TRBD2; v_call: TRBV13; cdr3_aa: CASSLSQRGTYEQYF; cdr3_nt: TGTGCCAGCAGCTTGAGCCAGCGGGGGACCTACGAGCAGTACTTC
clone_size: NA; j_call: TRBJ2-1; d_call: TRBD2; v_call: TRBV16; cdr3_aa: CASSLGGGSYNEQFF; cdr3_nt: TGTGCCAGCAGCCTTGGGGGAGGGTCCTACAATGAGCAGTTCTTC
clone_size: NA; j_call: TRBJ1-4; d_call: NA; v_call: TRBV5-1; cdr3_aa: CASSLESGSREKLFF; cdr3_nt: TGCGCCAGCAGCTTGGAGTCAGGGTCACGGGAAAAACTGTTTTTT
clone_size: NA; j_call: TRBJ2-4; d_call: NA; v_call: TRBV4-1; cdr3_aa: CASSPTATNIQYF; cdr3_nt: TGCGCCAGCAGCCCAACGGCGACAAACATTCAGTACTTC
clone_size: NA; j_call: TRBJ1-5; d_call: NA; v_call: TRBV19; cdr3_aa: CASTPGGNQPQHF; cdr3_nt: TGTGCCAGTACCCCCGGTGGCAATCAGCCCCAGCATTTT
clone_size: NA; j_call: TRBJ2-1; d_call: NA; v_call: TRBV4-1; cdr3_aa: CASSQGPPGPEGYNEQFF; cdr3_nt: TGCGCCAGCAGCCAAGGTCCACCGGGCCCCGAGGGATACAATGAGCAGTTCTTC
clone_size: NA; j_call: TRBJ1-2; d_call: NA; v_call: TRBV7-2; cdr3_aa: CASSLNLAAGYGYTF; cdr3_nt: TGTGCCAGCAGCTTAAATCTCGCGGCAGGGTATGGCTACACCTTC
clone_size: NA; j_call: TRBJ1-1; d_call: NA; v_call: TRBV14; cdr3_aa: CASRHKATRAFF; cdr3_nt: TGTGCCAGCAGACACAAGGCAACCCGAGCTTTCTTT
clone_size: NA; j_call: TRBJ1-1; d_call: NA; v_call: TRBV28; cdr3_aa: CASSPPGVLLAFF; cdr3_nt: TGTGCCAGCAGTCCCCCAGGGGTCCTATTAGCTTTCTTT
clone_size: NA; j_call: TRBJ2-2; d_call: TRBD1; v_call: TRBV7-6; cdr3_aa: CASSIQPGQGDTGELFF; cdr3_nt: TGTGCCAGCAGTATACAACCGGGACAGGGAGACACCGGGGAGCTGTTTTTT
clone_size: NA; j_call: TRBJ1-6; d_call: NA; v_call: TRBV5-1; cdr3_aa: CASSLMVNSPLHF; cdr3_nt: TGCGCCAGCAGCTTGATGGTAAATTCACCCCTCCACTTT
clone_size: once; j_call: TRBJ1-2; d_call: NA; v_call: TRBV15; cdr3_aa: CATSRDSVDYGYTF; cdr3_nt: TGTGCCACCAGCAGAGACTCGGTTGACTATGGCTACACCTTC
clone_size: once; j_call: TRBJ1-6; d_call: NA; v_call: TRBV18; cdr3_aa: CASSPPGDSNSPLHF; cdr3_nt: TGTGCCAGCTCACCTCCCGGGGATAGTAATTCACCCCTCCACTTT
clone_size: NA; j_call: TRBJ2-7; d_call: TRBD2; v_call: TRBV4-3; cdr3_aa: CASSQDPSGGGEQYF; cdr3_nt: TGCGCCAGCAGCCAAGACCCTAGCGGGGGGGGTGAGCAGTACTTC
clone_size: NA; j_call: TRBJ1-5; d_call: NA; v_call: TRBV5-1; cdr3_aa: CASSPTPGVEQPQHF; cdr3_nt: TGCGCCAGCAGCCCTACCCCCGGGGTTGAGCAGCCCCAGCATTTT
clone_size: NA; j_call: TRBJ2-2; d_call: NA; v_call: TRBV6-4; cdr3_aa: CASSDVNTGELFF; cdr3_nt: TGTGCCAGCAGTGACGTGAACACCGGGGAGCTGTTTTTT
clone_size: few; j_call: TRBJ1-5; d_call: NA; v_call: TRBV28; cdr3_aa: CASSPPGGSRGLGQPQHF; cdr3_nt: TGTGCCAGCAGCCCACCCGGAGGGTCCAGGGGCCTAGGTCAGCCCCAGCATTTT
clone_size: NA; j_call: TRBJ2-3; d_call: TRBD2; v_call: TRBV11-1; cdr3_aa: CASSLRGGADTQYF; cdr3_nt: TGTGCCAGCAGCTTACGCGGGGGGGCAGATACGCAGTATTTT
clone_size: NA; j_call: TRBJ2-3; d_call: NA; v_call: TRBV7-8; cdr3_aa: CASSLAFVLEETDTQYF; cdr3_nt: TGTGCCAGCAGCTTAGCTTTCGTCCTGGAAGAAACAGATACGCAGTATTTT
clone_size: NA; j_call: TRBJ2-2; d_call: NA; v_call: TRBV7-9; cdr3_aa: CASSWDNLNTGELFF; cdr3_nt: TGTGCCAGCAGCTGGGACAACCTAAACACCGGGGAGCTGTTTTTT
clone_size: NA; j_call: TRBJ1-1; d_call: NA; v_call: TRBV15; cdr3_aa: CATSRVQNTEAFF; cdr3_nt: TGTGCCACCAGCAGGGTTCAGAACACTGAAGCTTTCTTT